The 20 T cell receptor beta chains given below trace back to one sample, sequenced in a study of response to subunit inactivated influenza vaccine. One entry per CDR3 protein, called by TCRdb with MiXCR from the RT-PCR reads. Of approximately 500,000 distinct CDR3 sequences listed, around 13% are singletons. The source was PBMCs from blood, collected more than 35 days after vaccination. These receptors were obtained from a man aged 50 to 59 who received an inactivated influenza vaccine.

This chain links TRBV4-1 with TRBJ1-2; D is undetermined. Trimming took off 1 base at V and 5 bases at J, with 8 bases between the two ends. CDR1 and CDR2 (germline): MGHRA, YSYEKL. This CDR3 spans 13 amino acids. The CDR3 sequence is CASSQGNRYGYTF. The CDR3 bases are TGCGCCAGCAGCCAAGGCAATCGGTATGGCTACACCTTC.

The chain is built from TRBV12-3 or TRBV12-4 and TRBJ2-1; 9 bases agree with TRBD2. Germline trimming cut 6 bases from V and 8 bases from J; bases unmatched to any gene: 11. There are 15 residues in the CDR3. CDR3 coding DNA: TGTGCCAGCAGACCTGGACTAGCGAGGGGCGATGAGCAGTTCTTC. The encoded protein is CASRPGLARGDEQFF.

V usage is TRBV10-3 and J usage is TRBJ2-1; 9 bases line up with TRBD1. Germline assignment: CDR1 ENHRY and CDR2 SYGVKD. CDR3 size: 17 residues. Trimming at V came to 8 bases and at J to 0 bases, leaving 11 bases not matched to a gene. The CDR3 spells CAIGGGQGSPSYNEQFF. The CDR3 region has the DNA TGTGCCATCGGTGGGGGACAGGGTAGCCCCTCCTACAATGAGCAGTTCTTC.

V and J are TRBV28 and TRBJ2-7, with 10 bases fitting TRBD2. Germline trimming cut 6 bases from V and 6 bases from J; bases unmatched to any gene: 8. Germline V gene lookup returns CDR1 MDHEN and CDR2 SYDVKM. The CDR3 is 14 amino acids. CDR3 sequence reads: CASSLSGRRAEQYF. The CDR3 DNA is TGTGCCAGCAGCCTTAGCGGGAGGAGGGCCGAGCAGTACTTC.

This clonotype was counted a few times. V usage is TRBV7-9 and J usage is TRBJ2-1; D may be TRBD2 (5 bases). The length of the CDR3 is 15 residues. V was shortened by 1 base and J by 8 bases, with 15 bases between the two germline ends. Per germline, CDR1 SEHNR and CDR2 FQNEAQ (reference sequence). CDR3 protein: CASSLGGTPRDEQFF. The CDR3 nucleotides read TGTGCCAGCAGCTTAGGGGGTACCCCGAGGGATGAGCAGTTCTTC.

This clonotype has only a few counts. The chain carries TRBV2 and TRBJ1-5; 12 bases are shared with TRBD1. The CDR3 is 15 amino acids. Losses at the gene ends were 7 bases for V and 4 bases for J; bases not matched to a gene: 5. Looked up from germline, CDR1 is SNHLY and CDR2 is FYNNEI. CDR3 sequence (DNA): TGTGCCAGCAAAGGGACAGGGGGCATTAATCAGCCCCAGCATTTT. This sequence encodes CASKGTGGINQPQHF.

This clonotype has only a few counts. V gene TRBV5-1 combines with J gene TRBJ2-5; 7 nucleotides line up with TRBD1. The CDR3 loop spans 15 amino acids. Germline V gives CDR1 SGHRS, CDR2 YFSETQ. The ends lost 4 bases at V and 5 bases at J; junction bases unmatched: 11. Here the CDR3 DNA reads TGCGCCAGCAGCGACCGACAGGGTCCTTCGGAGACCCAGTACTTC. It codes for CASSDRQGPSETQYF.

This clonotype was detected a few times. The chain links TRBV9 to TRBJ2-3; D is perhaps TRBD2 (5 bases). Germline V gives CDR1 SGDLS, CDR2 YYNGEE. The CDR3 extends over 14 amino acids. Between the trimmed V and J ends, which lost 0 bases and 2 bases, there was a span of 7 bases. This CDR3 is CASSVDLATDTQYF. The CDR3 DNA reads TGTGCCAGCAGCGTAGATCTAGCCACAGATACGCAGTATTTT. Complete variable domain (other parts from reference TRBV9 and TRBJ2-3): DSGVTQTPKHLITATGQRVTLRCSPRSGDLSVYWYQQSLDQGLQFLIQYYNGEERAKGNILERFSAQQFPDLHSELNLSSLELGDSALYFCASSVDLATDTQYFGPGTRLTVL.

This clonotype was seen more than once but under ten times. J is TRBJ1-5 and V is TRBV24-1; D is unresolved. Germline V gives CDR1 KGHDR, CDR2 SFDVKD. The CDR3 totals 13 residues. V was shortened by 9 bases and J by 0 bases, with 8 bases between the two germline ends. The CDR3 region has the DNA TGTGCCACCGCCGGGGATAGCAATCAGCCCCAGCATTTT. Translation gives CATAGDSNQPQHF.

Only a few counts were recorded for this clonotype. The chain carries TRBV4-3 and TRBJ1-1; no definite D call. V lost 1 base and J lost 3, with 9 bases in between. The CDR3 loop spans 14 amino acids. Germline V gene sequence: CDR1 LGHNA, CDR2 YSLEER. The CDR3 protein is CASSQVSPHTEAFF. As DNA, the CDR3 is TGCGCCAGCAGCCAAGTTTCCCCCCACACTGAAGCTTTCTTT.

The CDR3 spells CASSIGWGNEQFF. For the CDR3, the DNA is TGTGCCAGTAGTATAGGTTGGGGTAATGAGCAGTTCTTC. The rearrangement joins TRBV19 to TRBJ2-1; no firm D call. Trimming cost V 1 base and J 7 bases, with 8 bases left between them. The germline V gene encodes CDR1 LNHDA and CDR2 SQIVND (reference sequence). This CDR3 spans 13 amino acids.

This clonotype was detected only a few times. The chain combines TRBV4-3 with TRBJ2-7, with D uncertain. Trimming removed 0 bases from V and 2 bases from J, with 5 bases in between. The CDR3 is made up of 13 amino acids. In germline, CDR1 is LGHNA, CDR2 YSLEER. The CDR3 coding sequence is TGCGCCAGCAGCCAAGATCTGGCCTACGAGCAGTACTTC. Protein product: CASSQDLAYEQYF.

The table lists this clonotype with a few counts. The V call is TRBV28, the J call TRBJ1-5; perhaps TRBD1 as D (5 bases). Trimming pared 5 bases from V and 3 bases from J, leaving 11 bases between. The germline gives CDR1 MDHEN, CDR2 SYDVKM. This CDR3 has 14 residues. CDR3 loop: CASSTGLFNQPQHF. CDR3 DNA: TGTGCCAGCAGTACGGGACTCTTCAATCAGCCCCAGCATTTT.

Many counts were recorded for this clonotype. The rearrangement joins TRBV7-9 to TRBJ2-7; 8 bases are shared with TRBD2. The V and J ends lost 7 bases and 3 bases, in that order; junction bases with no gene match: 8. This CDR3 is built from 14 residues. The germline V gene encodes CDR1 SEHNR and CDR2 FQNEAQ (reference sequence). The CDR3 bases are TGTGCCAGCAACCCAGGACTAGCTCGCTACGAGCAGTACTTC. This encodes CASNPGLARYEQYF.

This clonotype was found many times. The chain combines TRBV7-2 with TRBJ2-7; D not certain. The V and J ends lost 5 bases and 3 bases respectively, with 17 bases between them. This CDR3 has 15 amino acids. Germline V gene sequence: CDR1 SGHTA, CDR2 FQGNSA. This CDR3 reads CASSRDAPPFYEQYF. The CDR3 DNA reads as TGTGCCAGCAGCCGAGACGCCCCGCCATTCTACGAGCAGTACTTC.

This clonotype was recorded a few times. The chain has TRBV10-3 and TRBJ2-1; 7 bases agree with TRBD2. CDR1 is ENHRY, CDR2 SYGVKD, per germline. This CDR3 spans 14 amino acids. The V gene end was trimmed by 10 bases and the J gene end by 6 bases; junction bases not matched to a gene: 12. As DNA, the CDR3 is TGTGCCACCTCTGTTGGCGGGAGTCGCAATGAGCAGTTCTTC. Translating gives CATSVGGSRNEQFF.

The chain joins TRBV14 to TRBJ2-1; 7 nucleotides match TRBD1. Germline V gene lookup returns CDR1 SGHDN and CDR2 FVKESK. This CDR3 contains 15 residues. The J segment lost 0 bases and the V segment lost 3 bases, leaving 2 bases of the junction unmatched. CDR3 residues: CASSHHRGSYNEQFF. CDR3 in DNA: TGTGCCAGCAGCCACCACAGGGGCTCCTACAATGAGCAGTTCTTC.

This clonotype was observed a few times. This chain uses TRBV12-3 or TRBV12-4 with TRBJ2-1, with TRBD1 as a possible D gene (5 bases). The CDR3 is made up of 17 amino acids. With 6 bases removed from V and 0 bases from J, the gap between germline ends came to 18 bases. CDR3: CASSRMTVLSSYNEQFF. In DNA form, the CDR3 reads TGTGCCAGCAGCCGAATGACAGTACTGAGCTCCTACAATGAGCAGTTCTTC.

This clonotype turned up a few times. The chain has TRBV18 and TRBJ2-7, with TRBD1 identical over 7 bases. Trimming at V came to 6 bases and at J to 2 bases, leaving 10 bases not matched to a gene. Germline CDR1 is KGHSH and CDR2 is LQKENI. The CDR3 runs to 15 residues. The CDR3 DNA follows: TGTGCCAGCTCGGGTGGGACAGCCTCGACCTACGAGCAGTACTTC. This encodes CASSGGTASTYEQYF.

This clonotype was observed a few times. The genes are TRBV7-2 and TRBJ2-1; the D is unclear. Germline V gene data show CDR1 as SGHTA and CDR2 as FQGNSA. The CDR3 is 14 amino acids. Trimming stripped 3 bases from V and 9 bases from J, with 15 bases between. As DNA, the CDR3 is TGTGCCAGCAGCTTTAGTCGGGTTGCGACTGAGCAGTTCTTC. Encoded protein: CASSFSRVATEQFF.